This T cell receptor beta chain was found in a study of cytomegalovirus exposure and HLA in healthy donors. General study points: One variant, a missense change in DCLRE1C, was linked in a later analysis to TCR beta V- and J-gene trimming.

This CDR3 region has 15 residues. The V end was cut by 7 bases, the J end by 2 bases, with 18 bases between. CDR1 and CDR2 (germline): MNHNS, SASEGT. Amplification used 60 Vbeta primers and 13 Jbeta primers. In the original processing: It was a later analysis that counted about 80 million unique TCR beta chains, of which some 9.9 million were shared. The table came from immunoSEQ multiplex PCR; TCRdb's copy has only in-frame clones and leaves some out. V and J calls and clone size are copied from that table; D and trimming were computed from the DNA. Here the sample spans 170,000 or so clones, 80% being singletons. On this clone: As yet, its antigen is unknown.

When sampled, the donors appeared nominally healthy, though they likely had unrecorded immune exposures. The gene calls are TRBV6-1 and TRBJ2-7; D possibly corresponds to TRBD1 (7 bases). The sequenced material came from PBMCs. This TCR derives from a boy younger than 18 in good health and CMV-seronegative. The DNA for the CDR3 is TGTGCCAGCATGGGAGGACAGGTTGGGACCTACGAGCAGTACTTC. Protein: CASMGGQVGTYEQYF.